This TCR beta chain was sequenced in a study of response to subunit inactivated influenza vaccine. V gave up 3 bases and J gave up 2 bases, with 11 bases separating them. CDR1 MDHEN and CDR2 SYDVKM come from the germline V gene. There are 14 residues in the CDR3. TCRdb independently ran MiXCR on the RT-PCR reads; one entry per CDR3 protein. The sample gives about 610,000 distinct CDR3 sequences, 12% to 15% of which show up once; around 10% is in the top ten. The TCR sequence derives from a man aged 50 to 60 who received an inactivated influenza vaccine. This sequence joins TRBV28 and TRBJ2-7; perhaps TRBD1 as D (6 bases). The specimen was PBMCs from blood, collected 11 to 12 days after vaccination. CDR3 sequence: CASSFYRDPYEQYF. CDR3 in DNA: TGTGCCAGCAGTTTTTACAGGGACCCCTACGAGCAGTACTTC.